This TCR beta chain was sequenced for a study of CD4 T cells in relation to SARS-CoV-2 and coronaviruses. Study context: TCR beta CDR3s were sequenced after approximately nine-day antigen culture of PBMCs. Convalescent patients were fewer than ten males and a handful of females; two were Hispanic. Whole-study results and caveats: No crossreactivity against non-spike viral proteins was tested here.

Using immunoSEQ multiplex PCR, the repertoire was profiled, and TCRdb retains in-frame clones only, with some absent. The sample shows 35,000 or so clones, 70% to 85% of them seen only once. To note about this clone: Its antigen is not known.

Naive and memory CD4+ T cells were separated from cryopreserved PBMCs. Material: memory CD4+ T cells from PBMCs, cultured in vitro. This receptor was obtained from an adult with COVID-19.

The CDR3 DNA reads as TGTGCCAGCAGCTTATCGTACCAAGAGACCCAGTACTTC. Amino acids: CASSLSYQETQYF. This rearrangement joins TRBV7-2 to TRBJ2-5; D unclear. This CDR3 is built from 13 residues. Trimming removed 2 bases at V and 0 bases at J, with 4 bases between. Germline CDR1 is SGHTA and CDR2 is FQGNSA.